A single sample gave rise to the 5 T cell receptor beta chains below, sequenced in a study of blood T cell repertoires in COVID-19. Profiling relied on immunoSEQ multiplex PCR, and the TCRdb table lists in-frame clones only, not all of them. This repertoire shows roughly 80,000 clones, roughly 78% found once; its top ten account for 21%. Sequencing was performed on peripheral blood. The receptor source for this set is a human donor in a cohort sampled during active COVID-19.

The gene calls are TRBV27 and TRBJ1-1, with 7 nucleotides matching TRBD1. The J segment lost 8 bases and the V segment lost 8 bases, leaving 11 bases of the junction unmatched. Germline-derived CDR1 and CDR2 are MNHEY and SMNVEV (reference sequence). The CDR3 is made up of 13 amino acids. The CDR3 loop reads CASWGVRTGEAFF. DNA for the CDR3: TGTGCCAGCTGGGGGGTCCGGACAGGAGAAGCTTTCTTT.

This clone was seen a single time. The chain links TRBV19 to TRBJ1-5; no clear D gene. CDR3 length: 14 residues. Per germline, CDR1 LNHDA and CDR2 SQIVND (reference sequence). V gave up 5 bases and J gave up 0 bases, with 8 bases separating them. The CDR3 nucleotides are TGTGCCAGTAGTCCAGTAAATAGCAATCAGCCCCAGCATTTT. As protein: CASSPVNSNQPQHF.

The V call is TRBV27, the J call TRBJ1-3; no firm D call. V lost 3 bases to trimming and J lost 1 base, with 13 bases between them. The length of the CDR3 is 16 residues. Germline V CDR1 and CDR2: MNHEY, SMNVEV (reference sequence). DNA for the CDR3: TGTGCCAGCAGTTTTGTGACACACATTTCTGGAAACACCATATATTTT. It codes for CASSFVTHISGNTIYF.

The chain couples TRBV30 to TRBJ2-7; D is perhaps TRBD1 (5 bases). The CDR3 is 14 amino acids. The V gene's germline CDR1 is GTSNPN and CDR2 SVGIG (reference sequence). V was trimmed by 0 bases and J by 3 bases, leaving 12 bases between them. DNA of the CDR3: TGTGCCTGGAGTGTCCCAGGGATAGTCTACGAGCAGTACTTC. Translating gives CAWSVPGIVYEQYF.

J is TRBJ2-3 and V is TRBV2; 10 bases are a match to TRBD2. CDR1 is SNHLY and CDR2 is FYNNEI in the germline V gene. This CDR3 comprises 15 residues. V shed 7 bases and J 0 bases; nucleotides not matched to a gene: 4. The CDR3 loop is CASNLLAGSTDTQYF. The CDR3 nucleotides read TGTGCCAGCAACCTACTAGCGGGGAGCACAGATACGCAGTATTTT.